The TCR beta chain described here comes from a study of cytomegalovirus exposure and HLA in healthy donors. Study-wide results and limits: There were some V segments, including TRBV6-2 and TRBV6-3, excluded as indistinguishable.

Trimming cost V 2 bases and J 3 bases, with 10 bases left between them. This CDR3 contains 14 residues. Germline CDR1 is KGHSH and CDR2 is LQKENI. Primers for the PCR totalled 60 Vbeta and 13 Jbeta. TCRdb's copy holds only in-frame clones and misses some; the assay was immunoSEQ multiplex PCR. The profile shows around 120,000 clones, approximately 86% of them singletons. For this clone: Its antigen is undetermined.

The specimen was PBMCs. The V and J genes are TRBV18 and TRBJ2-5; D uncertain. This TCR derives from a boy younger than 18 in good health and CMV-seronegative. CDR3: CASSPGRQEETQYF. CDR3 DNA: TGTGCCAGCTCACCAGGCCGACAAGAAGAGACCCAGTACTTC.